This TCR beta chain derives from a study of T cells expressing NK-cell markers. From its re-call of the 5' RACE reads, TCRdb lists each CDR3 protein once, without DNA. Seen in this sample are a few hundred thousand distinct CDR3 sequences; the ten most common clones hold under 6.5%. From germline, CDR1 is SGHTA and CDR2 FQGNSA. The CDR3 runs to 15 residues. This sequence joins TRBV7-2 and TRBJ2-1; the D call from TCRdb, TRBD2, cannot be confirmed without DNA. The TCR comes from a man between 18 and 69 years old in good health. Material for sequencing was blood T cells: a sorted CD56 or NKG2C T cell subset, CD4+ or CD8+ T cells, or bulk PBMC T cells (not recorded which). CDR3 residues: CASGGRAFQFDEQFF.